A single sample is the source of the 5 T cell receptor beta chains below, sequenced in a study of post-analysis software for immune sequencing data. Findings of the study overall: Relative to controls, patients had 5 or 6 TRBV segments at higher frequency, with TRBV5-6, TRBV5-1 and TRBV20-1 among these.

Built from TCR beta cDNA, the libraries had unique molecular identifiers in them. MiXCR was run by TCRdb on the PCR reads, yielding one entry per CDR3 protein. Of around 400,000 distinct CDR3 sequences detected, about 40% appear once; the ten largest clones hold approximately 7.1%. These receptors are not linked to any known antigen. The sequenced sample was blood. These TCRs come from a girl between 2 and 10 years old with multiple sclerosis.

The J gene is TRBJ1-5, the V gene TRBV29-1; D is perhaps TRBD1 (6 bases). Trimming left V 4 bases short and J 1 base short, with 11 bases between. The CDR3 spans 14 residues. The germline CDR1 and CDR2 sequences are SQVTM and ANQGSEA. The CDR3 loop is CSVANGTSNQPQHF. The CDR3 DNA reads TGCAGCGTTGCAAACGGGACAAGCAATCAGCCCCAGCATTTT.

V gene TRBV6-1 combines with J gene TRBJ2-7, with 10 bases lining up with TRBD1. V dropped 2 bases and J dropped 3; count of bases not matched to a gene: 4. Looked up from germline, CDR1 is MNHNS and CDR2 is SASEGT. The CDR3 totals 15 residues. DNA for the CDR3: TGTGCCAGCAGTGAATCCGGGACAGGGGTCTACGAGCAGTACTTC. This encodes CASSESGTGVYEQYF.

This clonotype appeared a few times. The rearrangement links TRBV5-1 to TRBJ2-1; TRBD2 matches at 9 bases. V dropped 0 bases and J dropped 12; count of bases not matched to a gene: 4. The CDR3 covers 13 residues. CDR1 is SGHRS and CDR2 is YFSETQ in the germline V gene. CDR3 nucleotide sequence: TGCGCCAGCAGCTTGGAGAGTAGCGGGGGGCAGTTCTTC. This translates into CASSLESSGGQFF.

The rearrangement uses TRBV29-1 and TRBJ2-7; the D is unclear. Trimming removed 1 base from V and 12 bases from J, with 19 bases in between. The germline V gene has CDR1 SQVTM and CDR2 ANQGSEA. This CDR3 has 13 residues. In DNA form, the CDR3 reads TGCAGCGTTGAAGTTCGCGCGTCAACGAGTCGGTACTTC. Its protein is CSVEVRASTSRYF.

This clonotype has a handful of counts. The V and J genes are TRBV6-5 and TRBJ2-7, with D possibly called TRBD1 or TRBD2 (5 bases each). Germline assignment: CDR1 MNHEY and CDR2 SVGAGI. CDR3 length: 16 amino acids. V was trimmed by 0 bases and J by 7 bases, leaving 19 bases between them. The CDR3: CASSYSSFFGAGEQYF. CDR3 coding DNA: TGTGCCAGCAGTTACTCCTCGTTCTTCGGGGCAGGGGAGCAGTACTTC.